This T cell receptor beta chain was documented in a study of vaccination effects on CD4 cells after COVID-19. Turning to the study itself: Participants were given two doses of BNT162b2 or mRNA-1273 vaccine.

Antigen-specific CD4+ T cells were expanded (with viral peptide pools) by the ViraFEST assay ahead of sequencing. Cultured cells yielded isolated CD4+ T cells after about ten days. Absence of prior SARS-CoV-2 infection characterized the vaccine recipients, who showed negative nucleocapsid antibodies. A density of more than 1.5 million PBMC per well was used; these cells were cultured with 10 IU/ml IL-2 and roughly 9.5 ug/ml peptides. Each culture had half its medium swapped for IL-2 medium on days 3 and 7. In regard to this clone: Its target is not known.

Clones were sequenced by immunoSEQ multiplex PCR, and TCRdb holds only the in-frame ones, with some missing. The sample lists around 63,000 clones, 60% to 80% occurring once. The CDR3 loop spans 15 amino acids. Deletions cut 5 bases from V and 2 bases from J, with 13 bases between. Germline CDR1 and CDR2: SGHTA and FQGTGA. The sequence was obtained from a human donor who received a COVID-19 vaccine. This chain uses TRBV7-3 with TRBJ2-1; a possible D gene is TRBD1 (7 bases). The material was CD4+ T cells from PBMCs cultured with HCoV-OC43 spike peptides, obtained before COVID-19 vaccination. Subset given: HCoV-OC43 spike overlapping peptide pool stimulation. The CDR3 sequence: CASSKGGTAYNEQFF. In DNA form, the CDR3 reads TGTGCCAGCAGCAAAGGCGGGACAGCCTACAATGAGCAGTTCTTC.